The clone carrying this T cell receptor (beta chain) was counted at least ten times. The target antigen is unknown. The record originates from a study of T cells in Graves' hyperthyroidism and ophthalmopathy. In the study overall: Specimen type is peripheral blood, collected at initial diagnosis prior to any treatment. Findings of the study overall: Before onset, ophthalmopathy was predicted by the model a median around 6.5 months earlier.

The CDR3 contains 15 residues. Trimming stripped 2 bases from V and 2 bases from J, with 13 bases between. Germline V gene lookup returns CDR1 ENHRY and CDR2 SYGVKD. Fresh peripheral blood, 9.5 to 10 ml of it, supplied the PBMCs. Template material for amplifying TCR beta CDR3 regions consisted of RNA transcripts. In the first-round RT-PCR of the TCR CDR3, the HTBI primer set was used. TCRdb redid the calling of the multiplex PCR reads with MiXCR, one entry per CDR3 protein. The table includes some 570,000 distinct CDR3 sequences, 17% detected once. Sequenced material: blood. The chain joins TRBV10-3 to TRBJ2-7; TRBD1 might be the D (6 bases). This TCR came from a woman aged 18-29 years with Graves' ophthalmopathy. This chain's CDR3 is CAISEAQGPPYEQYF. DNA for the CDR3: TGTGCCATCAGTGAGGCACAGGGACCTCCCTACGAGCAGTACTTC.